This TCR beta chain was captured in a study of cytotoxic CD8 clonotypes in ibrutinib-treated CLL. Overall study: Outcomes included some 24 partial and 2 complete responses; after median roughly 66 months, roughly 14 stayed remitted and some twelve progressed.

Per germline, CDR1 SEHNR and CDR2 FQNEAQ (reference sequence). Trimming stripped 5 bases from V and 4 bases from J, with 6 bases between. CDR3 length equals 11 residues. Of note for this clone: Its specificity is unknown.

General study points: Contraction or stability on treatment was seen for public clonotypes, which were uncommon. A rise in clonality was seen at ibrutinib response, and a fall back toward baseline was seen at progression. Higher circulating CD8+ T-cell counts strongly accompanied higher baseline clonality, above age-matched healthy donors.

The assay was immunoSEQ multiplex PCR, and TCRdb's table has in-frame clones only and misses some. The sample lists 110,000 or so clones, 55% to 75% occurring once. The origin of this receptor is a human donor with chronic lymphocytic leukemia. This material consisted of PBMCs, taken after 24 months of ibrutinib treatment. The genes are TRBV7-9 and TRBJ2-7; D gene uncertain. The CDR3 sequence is CASSPMYEQYF. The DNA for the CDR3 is TGTGCCAGCAGCCCGATGTACGAGCAGTACTTC.